This TCR beta chain was sequenced in a study of T cells in localized non-small cell lung cancer. Notes on the study in general: Those with higher blood T cell density had longer overall survival. Compared with tumor, uninvolved adjacent lung displayed greater T cell clonality, ranking highest overall. The study detected a median about 57 of the top 100 tumor clones in adjacent lung.

This clone is judged medium-sized (0.01 to 0.1%). Its cognate antigen is unknown. Taken at least 2 cm from the tumor margin, the adjacent lung showed no atypia. Method: immunoSEQ multiplex PCR; TCRdb's copy keeps in-frame clones and lacks some. This table has 2,400 or so clones, around 20% appearing once. CDR1 and CDR2 from the germline V gene are MNHGY and SAAAGT. V was cut by 7 bases and J by 3 bases, with 15 bases left in between. The CDR3 consists of 14 residues. Sequenced here: normal lung tissue next to the tumor, sampled before any cancer treatment. This clonotype was obtained from a male donor at least 60 years old with stage I squamous cell lung carcinoma. The chain recombines TRBV6-8 with TRBJ2-5, with a weak D call TRBD1 (6 bases). CDR3 region: CASTSDRFKETQYF. For the CDR3, the DNA is TGTGCCAGCACTTCAGACAGGTTTAAAGAGACCCAGTACTTC.